These T cell receptor beta chains were read from a single sample in a study of T cell repertoires in cytomegalovirus infection. Each CDR3 protein is one row after TCRdb ran MiXCR on the reads. This table has roughly 320,000 distinct CDR3 sequences, 8% to 10% appearing once. The specimen was PBMCs. Receptors originate from a human donor in good health (CMV status not recorded). Some clones in this sample may be carry-over from other donors' samples. CDR3s include the opening cysteine and the closing phenylalanine or tryptophan.

j_call v_call cdr3_aa
TRBJ2-6 TRBV7-3 CASSSASLAGVGANVLTF
TRBJ1-5 TRBV2 CASSERQANQPQHF
TRBJ1-1 TRBV6-2/TRBV6-3 CASSRDRARDTEAFF
TRBJ2-2 TRBV10-3 CAIRGTSGGQNTGELFF
TRBJ2-6 TRBV12-3/TRBV12-4 CASSSRRTAYSGANVLTF
TRBJ2-3 TRBV20-1 CSAGPAGLAHTDTQYF
TRBJ2-2 TRBV28 CASKGGGRTGELFF
TRBJ2-7 TRBV20-1 CSVGENEQYF
TRBJ1-3 TRBV10-3 CAINAGQGNTIYF
TRBJ2-2 TRBV20-1 CSARSSDTGELFF
TRBJ2-7 TRBV15 CATSTRTGTYEQYF
TRBJ2-1 TRBV6-2/TRBV6-3 CASRGTSSNEQFF
TRBJ2-7 TRBV6-1 CASSPGLASSYEQYF
TRBJ1-1 TRBV12-3/TRBV12-4 CASSSFRDSSEAFF
TRBJ2-1 TRBV20-1 CSAAGGQVYNEQFF
TRBJ2-1 TRBV27 CASRTAGGAYNEQFF
TRBJ1-2 TRBV9 CASSATAGEGRGYTF
TRBJ1-2 TRBV7-8 CASSSITAGAGGYTF
TRBJ2-3 TRBV5-4 CASSLAQGSGGADTQYF
TRBJ1-6 TRBV7-8 CASSLAAAKGSSYNSPLHF
TRBJ2-1 TRBV20-1 CSRRTSGGAGEQFF
TRBJ1-2 TRBV20-1 CSAPMVTFDGYTF
TRBJ1-3 TRBV20-1 CSASPRGNTIYF
TRBJ2-2 TRBV2 CATFRQGATGELFF
TRBJ2-1 TRBV7-8 CASSLAGQATNEQFF
TRBJ1-1 TRBV28 CASSSAGTNTEAFF
TRBJ2-4 TRBV28 CASGEGTQLAKNIQYF
TRBJ1-1 TRBV7-3 CASSLSMGATEAFF
TRBJ2-5 TRBV5-4 CASSLKSTQETQYF
TRBJ2-2 TRBV6-5 CASSSDRAGTGELFF
TRBJ2-3 TRBV7-6 CASSFGRGRWTDTQCF
TRBJ1-2 TRBV5-1 CASSLDGTGGGGNYGYTF
TRBJ1-1 TRBV28 CASRSGGSGNTEAFF
TRBJ1-2 TRBV7-2 CASSLERVGGYTF
TRBJ1-1 TRBV3-1 CASSPGAGAEAFF
TRBJ2-2 TRBV28 CASSYLYGSNTGELFF
TRBJ2-7 TRBV29-1 CSVEGAGPGPSQVPSGEQYF
TRBJ2-1 TRBV6-6 CASSYSRIYNEQFF
TRBJ1-2 TRBV28 CASSRQVKIGYTF
TRBJ2-3 TRBV29-1 CSVARPTVDTQYF
TRBJ2-1 TRBV20-1 CSAPKVQRYYNEQFF